This record covers a single T cell receptor (beta chain). Its specificity is unknown. Profiling relied on immunoSEQ multiplex PCR, and the TCRdb table lists in-frame clones only, not all of them. This sample yields 920 or so clones, of which 90% are seen a single time; approximately 5% belongs to the top ten. This specimen comes from a study of T cells and Merkel cell carcinoma outcomes. General study points: Repertoire plus T-cell density reportedly predicted Merkel cell carcinoma outcomes.

Germline values: CDR1 LNHDA, CDR2 SQIVND (reference sequence). The CDR3 totals 14 residues. V gave up 4 bases and J gave up 3 bases, with 12 bases separating them. The receptor comes from a human donor with Merkel cell carcinoma. The sequenced sample consisted of tumor tissue from Merkel cell carcinoma. The J gene is TRBJ1-2, the V gene TRBV19; D is unclear. The CDR3: CASSTGPRDYGYTF. CDR3 bases: TGTGCCAGTAGTACGGGCCCTAGGGACTATGGCTACACCTTC. The entire variable domain, with the rest obtained from reference TRBV19 and TRBJ1-2, is as follows: DGGITQSPKYLFRKEGQNVTLSCEQNLNHDAMYWYRQDPGQGLRLIYYSQIVNDFQKGDIAEGYSVSREKKESFPLTVTSAQKNPTAFYLCASSTGPRDYGYTFGSGTRLTVV.